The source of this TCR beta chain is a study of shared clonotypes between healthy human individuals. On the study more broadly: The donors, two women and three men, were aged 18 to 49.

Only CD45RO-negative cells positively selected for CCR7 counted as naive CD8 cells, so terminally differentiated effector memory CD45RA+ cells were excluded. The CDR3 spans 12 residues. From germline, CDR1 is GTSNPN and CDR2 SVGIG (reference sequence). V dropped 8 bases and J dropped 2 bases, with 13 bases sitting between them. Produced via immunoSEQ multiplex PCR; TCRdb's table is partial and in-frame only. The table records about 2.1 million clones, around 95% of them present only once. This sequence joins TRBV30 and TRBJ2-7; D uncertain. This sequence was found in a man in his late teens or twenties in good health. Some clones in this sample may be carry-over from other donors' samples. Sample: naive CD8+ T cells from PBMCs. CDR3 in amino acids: CAAARTTYEQYF. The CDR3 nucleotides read TGTGCCGCAGCCCGGACGACCTACGAGCAGTACTTC.